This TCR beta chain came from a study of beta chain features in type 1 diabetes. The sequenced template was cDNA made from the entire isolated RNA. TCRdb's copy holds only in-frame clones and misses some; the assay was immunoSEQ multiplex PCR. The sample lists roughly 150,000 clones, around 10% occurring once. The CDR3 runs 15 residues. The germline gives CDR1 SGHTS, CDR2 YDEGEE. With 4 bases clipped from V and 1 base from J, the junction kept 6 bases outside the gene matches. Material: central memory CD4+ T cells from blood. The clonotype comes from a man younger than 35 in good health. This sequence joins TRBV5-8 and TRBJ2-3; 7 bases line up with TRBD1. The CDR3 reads CASSRGGTGTDTQYF. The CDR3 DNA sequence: TGTGCCAGCAGCCGTGGTGGGACAGGCACAGATACGCAGTATTTT.